The entry below describes one TCR beta chain. It lacks a known antigen. Base qualities are not recorded, but no much larger clone differs from it by a single base. The data are from a study of cytomegalovirus exposure and HLA in healthy donors (dated by TCRdb to about 2017). For the study in its entirety: According to an earlier analysis of 587 of the donors, about 180 million T cells yielded approximately 120 million unique TCR beta sequences and about 300 Gb of sequence data. An early release covering roughly 640 HLA-typed donors comprised approximately 290 gigabases of sequencing data and about 90 million unique TCR sequences. Among the roughly 400 genotyped donors, more than 70% belonged to the genetic ancestry cluster associated with self-reported Caucasian donors. The study was designed to test whether signatures of past pathogen exposure could be identified by cataloging public T cell receptors. The T cell repertoires of 700 or so subjects were profiled by immunosequencing and related to cytomegalovirus serostatus. A separate validation cohort of more than 100 different subjects was used in addition to the roughly 670-subject first cohort. To predict cytomegalovirus infection status, the study combined high-throughput TCR immunosequencing, statistical association of individual TCRs with disease status, and machine learning. A later analysis re-analyzed previously published TCR beta repertoires from about 730 donors and added high-resolution HLA genotyping to study TCR occurrence patterns. Rather than drawing on any new phenotypic data, the later analysis identified candidate immune exposures from TCR beta sequences and the way those sequences occurred across donors. In an earlier analysis of around 540 of the donors, high-throughput TCR beta sequencing was used to judge whether each TCR beta V gene segment behaved as functional or pseudogenic. Alongside the repertoire data, information on donor age, sex, ethnicity and CMV serostatus was compiled. In a later genetic analysis, genome-wide SNP genotypes for about three fifths of the roughly 670 donors were used, and that subset was treated as a discovery cohort. Every repertoire in the discovery cohort had been generated on one and the same sequencing platform. HLA typing included class I and class II loci at four-digit resolution. Typing coverage varied by locus: roughly 629-640 donors for A, B, C, DRB1 and DQB1; 500 to 550 for DQA1; about 570 for DPA1; some 470 for DPB1. Roughly 5 DR-DQ haplotypes were handled as single units for association and clustering, since linkage in the cohort was strong. Across approximately 400 genotyped donors of the cohort, an average of 235,054 unique TCR beta nucleotide sequences per donor were sequenced, and 15% to 20% of those sequences were non-productive.

The protocol used for the library was the immunoSEQ multiplex PCR assay. The multiplex PCR relied on a mix of 60 forward primers for TCR Vbeta segments and 13 reverse primers for TCR Jbeta segments. The CDR3 region of rearranged TCR beta genes was amplified from genomic DNA by a multiplex PCR assay. Amplified TCR beta libraries were sequenced as 87-base-pair reads on the Illumina HiSeq System. Turning to the authors' computational methods: A later analysis tallied 70 million to 100 million unique TCR beta chains across the roughly 610 repertoires, and approximately 9.9 million of those chains were shared by two or more donors. To remove PCR and sequencing errors, raw reads were error-corrected and collapsed into unique sequences using a nearest-neighbor algorithm that merged closely related sequences. V, D and J gene segments were assigned by aligning CDR3 sequences to IMGT reference sequences. For a sequence to be retained, a match of at least six nucleotides was required to both a V gene segment and a J gene segment. A rearrangement was called productive if the CDR3 had no stop codons and remained in frame with V and J, and every other rearrangement was called non-productive. Following IMGT convention, CDR3 was defined as the stretch from the second conserved V-encoded cysteine to the conserved J-encoded phenylalanine. Sequences without an unambiguous match to a single V gene segment were excluded from the earlier analysis of 450 to 750 of the donors. An earlier analysis of over 450 of the donors classified V segments as functional when productive rearrangements were above 56.7% and as segregating when the standard deviation between donors was above 5%. To diagnose cytomegalovirus status from the catalog of TCR beta chain sequences, a statistical classification framework was built. A later analysis assigned V and J genes by comparing TCR nucleotide sequences with IMGT/GENE-DB human TR gene sequences. The TCRdist pipeline was used in a later analysis to assign CDR3 sequences and most-parsimonious VDJ recombination scenarios. In a later analysis, each TCR beta chain was defined by its CDR3 amino acid sequence together with its V-gene family, and reads lacking a unique V-gene family were excluded. A later analysis removed 500 to 650 highly shared, low-generation-probability nucleotide sequences to deal with suspected cross-contamination and a sequencing artifact. For each public chain, a later analysis derived a clonal expansion index from normalized ranks of inferred template counts within each repertoire. In a later analysis, generation probabilities were computed using a VDJ recombination model fitted to out-of-frame rearrangements, and the results were checked against IGoR. In a later analysis, hypergeometric tests were used to score TCR-TCR, TCR-HLA and TCR-CMV co-occurrence, with a repertoire-size bias correction applied to TCR pairs. In a later analysis, false discovery rates were estimated by permuting HLA or CMV assignments 20 times. A later analysis grouped co-occurring TCRs with DBSCAN, adding TCRdist sequence similarity when clustering within HLA-allele-positive subsets. Co-occurrence clustering excluded repertoires with fewer than 30,000 or more than 120,000 public chains, plus five with anomalous nucleotide sharing. Drawn from immuneACCESS, this table holds only the in-frame rearrangements with V and J called that TCRdb kept. Clones are partly lost; checked studies trace under half to an unresolved V gene and leave the rest unexplained. Clone size and the V and J calls come from that table; the DNA yielded D and trimming. This sample is represented by 100,000 to 150,000 clones; around 80% of them were singletons. The ten top clones hold approximately 2% of the sample.

The junction carries 24 bases between V and J, which are trimmed by 2 bases and 10 bases respectively. The CDR3, cysteine through phenylalanine, is 18 amino acids long. Only the CDR3 DNA stays, 54 bases, in frame from base 1. Looking up the germline V gene yields CDR1 SGHVS and CDR2 FQNEAQ. The cohort consisted of 650 to 700 healthy bone marrow donors. All cohort members were sampled while nominally healthy, although unrecorded immune exposures were likely present. The donor tested CMV seronegative, placing the donor among the 350 or so seronegative members of the cohort. Every donor gave a peripheral blood sample, and the peripheral blood mononuclear cells from that sample were used for TCR beta sequencing. Genomic DNA was extracted from the blood cell samples with the Qiagen DNeasy Blood Extraction Kit. What the study reported, not specific to this receptor: A cluster of highly shared sequence variants was judged likely to be a technical artifact of the sequencing pipeline. In this cohort, only TCR beta chains were sequenced, and detectable features were limited by the absence of alpha or paired-chain data. Because HLA typing was unavailable for some donors at each locus, only the typed subset was used in association tests. A further reported finding was that TCR beta sequences accurately predicted the HLA-A and HLA-B alleles for most subjects in the first cohort. Three of the identified cytomegalovirus-associated TCR beta chains were confirmed in vitro to be specific for cytomegalovirus antigens. V-gene and J-gene trimming of TCR beta chains was associated with a missense DCLRE1C variant in a later genetic analysis, and the association was replicated in an independent cohort. The only immune exposure information available for the cohort was CMV serostatus. The presence/absence analyses assumed that sequencing depth was roughly uniform across donors, and that assumption may not be true. Correlated functional status among segregating V segments might be attributable to linkage disequilibrium, but an unknown experimental factor could not be ruled out. Several of the top co-occurrence clusters appeared to be linked to parvovirus B19, influenza, CMV and Epstein-Barr virus, according to a later analysis. According to a later analysis, most CMV-associated TCR beta chains appeared to be HLA-restricted, and the HLA associations seemed to be driven largely by CMV exposure. Because counts were too low, about 15 rarely observed V segments, including chromosome 9 orphons, were left out of the earlier analysis of 587 of the donors. In a later analysis, TCR association rates were found to vary across HLA loci, with the most associated TCRs seen for DRB1 alleles and the fewest for HLA-C alleles. The authors suggested that the approach could potentially be generalized to other disease states and immunological phenotypes. In a later analysis, around 15,000 TCR beta sequences were associated with specific HLA alleles at a false discovery rate of 0.05. In the study, 150 to 200 TCR beta chains were listed as associated with cytomegalovirus. Most TCR sequences were seen in very few donors, while some public TCRs were found in many individuals. Cytomegalovirus status was reported to be diagnosed by the classifier with high specificity and sensitivity in both the original and validation cohorts. The 87-base-pair reads could not distinguish some IMGT-functional V segments, including TRBV6-2 and TRBV6-3, so those segments were excluded. In a later analysis, HLA-associated TCR beta chains showed more clonal expansion and lower generation probabilities than non-associated chains that were equally common. In a later genetic analysis, fewer N-insertions in productive TCRs were reported among donors in an Asian-associated ancestry cluster than the roughly 640-donor mean. An earlier analysis of approximately 540 of the donors showed that most TCR beta V segments appeared in productive rearrangements either about 90% or about 30% of the time, which broadly matched IMGT annotations. When HLA alleles, especially DR and DQ, strongly co-occurred, attributing TCR associations to individual alleles was difficult.

The receptor was derived from a man aged 45-65 years in good health and CMV-seronegative. The sequencing sample was made of PBMCs. The rearrangement joined TRBV7-8 to TRBJ1-6; no confident D gene assignment can be made. The DNA reads as follows: TGTGCCAGCAGCTTATATCTATTTACGTCGGGTTCGAGGTCACCCCTCCACTTT. Translation gives CASSLYLFTSGSRSPLHF.